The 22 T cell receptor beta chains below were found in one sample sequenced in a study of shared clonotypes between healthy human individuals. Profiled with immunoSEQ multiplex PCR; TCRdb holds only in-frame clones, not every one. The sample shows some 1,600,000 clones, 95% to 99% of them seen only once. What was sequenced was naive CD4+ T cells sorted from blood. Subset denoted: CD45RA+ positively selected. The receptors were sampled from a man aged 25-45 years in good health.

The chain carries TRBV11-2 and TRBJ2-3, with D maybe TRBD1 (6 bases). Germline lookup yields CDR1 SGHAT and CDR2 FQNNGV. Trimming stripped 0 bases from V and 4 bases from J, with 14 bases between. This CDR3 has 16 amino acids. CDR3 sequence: CASSLDGRGWSDTQYF. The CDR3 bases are TGTGCCAGCAGCTTAGACGGCAGGGGATGGTCAGATACGCAGTATTTT. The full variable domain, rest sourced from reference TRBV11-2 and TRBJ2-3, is EAGVAQSPRYKIIEKRQSVAFWCNPISGHATLYWYQQILGQGPKLLIQFQNNGVVDDSQLPKDRFSAERLKGVDSTLKIQPAKLEDSAVYLCASSLDGRGWSDTQYFGPGTRLTVL.

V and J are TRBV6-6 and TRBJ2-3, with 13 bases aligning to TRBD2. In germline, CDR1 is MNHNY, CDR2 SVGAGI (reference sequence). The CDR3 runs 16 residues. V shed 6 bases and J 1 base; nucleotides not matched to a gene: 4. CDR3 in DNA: TGTGCCAGCAGCCGTGGACTAGCGGGAGGCACAGATACGCAGTATTTT. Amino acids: CASSRGLAGGTDTQYF.

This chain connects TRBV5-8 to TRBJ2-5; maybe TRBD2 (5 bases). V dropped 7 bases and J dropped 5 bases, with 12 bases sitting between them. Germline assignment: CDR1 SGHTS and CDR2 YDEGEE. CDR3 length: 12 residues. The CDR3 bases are TGTGCCAGCGAGAGATGGGAGGAGACCCAGTACTTC. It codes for CASERWEETQYF.

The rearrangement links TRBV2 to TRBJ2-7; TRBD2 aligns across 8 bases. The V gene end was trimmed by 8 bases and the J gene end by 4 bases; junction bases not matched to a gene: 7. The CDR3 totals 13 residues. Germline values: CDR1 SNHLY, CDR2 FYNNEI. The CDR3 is CASLREGPYEQYF. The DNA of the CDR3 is TGTGCCAGCCTTCGGGAGGGCCCTTACGAGCAGTACTTC.

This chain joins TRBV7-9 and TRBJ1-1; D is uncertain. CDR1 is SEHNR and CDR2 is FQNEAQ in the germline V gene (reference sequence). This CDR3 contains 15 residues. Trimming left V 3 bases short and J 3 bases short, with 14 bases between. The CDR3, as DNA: TGTGCCAGCAGCTTCCCGTCCCTAGAGGACACTGAAGCTTTCTTT. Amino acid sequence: CASSFPSLEDTEAFF.

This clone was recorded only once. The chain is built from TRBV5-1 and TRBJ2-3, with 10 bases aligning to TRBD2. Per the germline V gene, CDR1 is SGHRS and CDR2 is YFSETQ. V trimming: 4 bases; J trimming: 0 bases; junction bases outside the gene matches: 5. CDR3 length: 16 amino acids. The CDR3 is CASSITSGTSTDTQYF. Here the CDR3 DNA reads TGCGCCAGCAGCATAACTAGCGGGACCAGCACAGATACGCAGTATTTT.

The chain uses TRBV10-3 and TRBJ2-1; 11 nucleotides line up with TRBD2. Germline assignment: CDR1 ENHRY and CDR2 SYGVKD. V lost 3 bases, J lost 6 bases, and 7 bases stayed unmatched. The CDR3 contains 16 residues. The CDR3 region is CAISDPGTSGSNEQFF. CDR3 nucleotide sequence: TGTGCCATCAGTGATCCCGGGACTAGCGGCTCCAATGAGCAGTTCTTC.

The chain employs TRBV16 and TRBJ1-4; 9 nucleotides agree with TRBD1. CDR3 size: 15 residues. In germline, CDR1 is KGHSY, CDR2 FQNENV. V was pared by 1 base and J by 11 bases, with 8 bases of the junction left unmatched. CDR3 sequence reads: CASSQFGTGNPKLFF. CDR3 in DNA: TGTGCCAGCAGCCAATTCGGGACAGGGAATCCGAAACTGTTTTTT.

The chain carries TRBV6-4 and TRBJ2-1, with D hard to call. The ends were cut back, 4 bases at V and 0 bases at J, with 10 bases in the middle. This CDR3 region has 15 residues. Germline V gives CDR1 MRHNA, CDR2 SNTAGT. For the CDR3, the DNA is TGTGCCAGCAGTGTGCGAGCCGGCTCCTACAATGAGCAGTTCTTC. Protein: CASSVRAGSYNEQFF.

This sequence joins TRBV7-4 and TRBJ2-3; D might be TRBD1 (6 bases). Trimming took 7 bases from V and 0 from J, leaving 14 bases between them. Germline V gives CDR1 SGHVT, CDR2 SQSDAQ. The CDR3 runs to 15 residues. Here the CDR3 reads CASIRDRYSTDTQYF. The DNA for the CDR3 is TGTGCCAGCATCCGAGACAGGTATAGCACAGATACGCAGTATTTT. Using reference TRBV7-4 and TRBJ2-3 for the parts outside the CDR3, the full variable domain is GAGVSQSPRYKVAKRGRDVALRCDSISGHVTLYWYRQTLGQGSEVLTYSQSDAQRDKSGRPSGRFSAERPERSVSTLKIQRTEQGDSAVYLCASIRDRYSTDTQYFGPGTRLTVL.

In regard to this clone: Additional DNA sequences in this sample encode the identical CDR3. Written as DNA, the CDR3 is TGTGCCAGCAGCTTGGCGACTACTCAAGAGACCCAGTACTTC. It codes for CASSLATTQETQYF. V and J are TRBV5-4 and TRBJ2-5, with D possibly TRBD2 on 5 matching bases. V shed 0 bases and J shed 2 bases, with 8 bases lying between them. This CDR3 has 14 amino acids. CDR1 SGHNT and CDR2 YYREEE come from the germline V gene (reference sequence).

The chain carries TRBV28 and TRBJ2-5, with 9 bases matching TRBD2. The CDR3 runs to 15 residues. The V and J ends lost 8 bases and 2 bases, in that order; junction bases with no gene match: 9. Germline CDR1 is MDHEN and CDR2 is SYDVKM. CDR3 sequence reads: CASWGRSGRQETQYF. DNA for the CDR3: TGTGCCAGCTGGGGTCGTAGCGGGAGACAAGAGACCCAGTACTTC.

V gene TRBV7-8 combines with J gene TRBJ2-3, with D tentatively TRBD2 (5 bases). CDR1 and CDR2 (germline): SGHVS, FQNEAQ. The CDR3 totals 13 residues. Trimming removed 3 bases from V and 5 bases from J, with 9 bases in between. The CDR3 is CASSFERVDTQYF. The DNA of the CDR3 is TGTGCCAGCAGCTTCGAGAGGGTAGATACGCAGTATTTT.

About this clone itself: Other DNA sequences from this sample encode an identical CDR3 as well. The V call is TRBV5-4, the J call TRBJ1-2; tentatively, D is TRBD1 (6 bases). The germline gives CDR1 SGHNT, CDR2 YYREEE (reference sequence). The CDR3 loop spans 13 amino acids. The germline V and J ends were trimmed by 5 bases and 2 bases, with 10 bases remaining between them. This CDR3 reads CASSVQGNYGYTF. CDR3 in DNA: TGTGCCAGCAGTGTACAGGGAAACTATGGCTACACCTTC. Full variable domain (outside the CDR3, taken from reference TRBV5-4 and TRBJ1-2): ETGVTQSPTHLIKTRGQQVTLRCSSQSGHNTVSWYQQALGQGPQFIFQYYREEENGRGNFPPRFSGLQFPNYSSELNVNALELDDSALYLCASSVQGNYGYTFGSGTRLTVV.

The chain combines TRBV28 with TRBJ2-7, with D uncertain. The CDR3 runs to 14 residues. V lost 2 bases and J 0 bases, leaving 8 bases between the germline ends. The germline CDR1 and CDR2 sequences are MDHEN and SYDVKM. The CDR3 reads CASSLQYTSYEQYF. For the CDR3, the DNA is TGTGCCAGCAGTTTACAATACACCTCCTACGAGCAGTACTTC.

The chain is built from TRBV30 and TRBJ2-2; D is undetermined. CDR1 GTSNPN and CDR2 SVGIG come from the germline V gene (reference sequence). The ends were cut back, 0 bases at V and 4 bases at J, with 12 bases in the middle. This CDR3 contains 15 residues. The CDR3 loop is CAWSVVGVSTGELFF. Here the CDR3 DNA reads TGTGCCTGGAGTGTTGTCGGAGTTAGCACCGGGGAGCTGTTTTTT. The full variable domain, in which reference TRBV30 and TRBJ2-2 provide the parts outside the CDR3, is SQTIHQWPATLVQPVGSPLSLECTVEGTSNPNLYWYRQAAGRGLQLLFYSVGIGQISSEVPQNLSASRPQDRQFILSSKKLLLSDSGFYLCAWSVVGVSTGELFFGEGSRLTVL.

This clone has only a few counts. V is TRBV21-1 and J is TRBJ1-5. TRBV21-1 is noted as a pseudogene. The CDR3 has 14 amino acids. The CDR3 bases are TGTGCCAGCAGCAAGGGGGTGGGCAATCAGCCCCAGCATTTT. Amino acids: CASSKGVGNQPQHF.

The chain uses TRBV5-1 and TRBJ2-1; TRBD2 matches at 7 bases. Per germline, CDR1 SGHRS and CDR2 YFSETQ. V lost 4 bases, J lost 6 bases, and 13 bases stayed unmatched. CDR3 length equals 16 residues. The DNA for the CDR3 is TGCGCCAGCAGCCCCCTCCAACGGGGGGTAGCCAATGAGCAGTTCTTC. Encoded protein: CASSPLQRGVANEQFF.

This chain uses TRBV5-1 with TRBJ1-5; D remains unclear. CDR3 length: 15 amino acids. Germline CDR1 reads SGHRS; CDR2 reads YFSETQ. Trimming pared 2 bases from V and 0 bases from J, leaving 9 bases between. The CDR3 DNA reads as TGCGCCAGCAGCTTATGGCCCAATAGCAATCAGCCCCAGCATTTT. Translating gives CASSLWPNSNQPQHF.

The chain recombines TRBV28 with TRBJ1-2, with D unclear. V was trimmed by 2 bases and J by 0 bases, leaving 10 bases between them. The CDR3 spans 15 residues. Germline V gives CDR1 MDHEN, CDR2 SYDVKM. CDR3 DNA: TGTGCCAGCAGTTTAATCGGCAGAGCTAACTATGGCTACACCTTC. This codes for CASSLIGRANYGYTF.

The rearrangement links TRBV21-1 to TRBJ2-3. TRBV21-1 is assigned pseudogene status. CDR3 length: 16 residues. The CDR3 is CASSKSLVRGTDTQYF. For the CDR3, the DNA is TGTGCCAGCAGCAAATCACTAGTCAGGGGCACAGATACGCAGTATTTT.

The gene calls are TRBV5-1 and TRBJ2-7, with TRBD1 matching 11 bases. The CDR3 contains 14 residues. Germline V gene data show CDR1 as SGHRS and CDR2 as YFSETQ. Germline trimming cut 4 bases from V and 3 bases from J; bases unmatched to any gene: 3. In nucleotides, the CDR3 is TGCGCCAGCAGCGCCGGGACAGGGGGCTACGAGCAGTACTTC. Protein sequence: CASSAGTGGYEQYF.